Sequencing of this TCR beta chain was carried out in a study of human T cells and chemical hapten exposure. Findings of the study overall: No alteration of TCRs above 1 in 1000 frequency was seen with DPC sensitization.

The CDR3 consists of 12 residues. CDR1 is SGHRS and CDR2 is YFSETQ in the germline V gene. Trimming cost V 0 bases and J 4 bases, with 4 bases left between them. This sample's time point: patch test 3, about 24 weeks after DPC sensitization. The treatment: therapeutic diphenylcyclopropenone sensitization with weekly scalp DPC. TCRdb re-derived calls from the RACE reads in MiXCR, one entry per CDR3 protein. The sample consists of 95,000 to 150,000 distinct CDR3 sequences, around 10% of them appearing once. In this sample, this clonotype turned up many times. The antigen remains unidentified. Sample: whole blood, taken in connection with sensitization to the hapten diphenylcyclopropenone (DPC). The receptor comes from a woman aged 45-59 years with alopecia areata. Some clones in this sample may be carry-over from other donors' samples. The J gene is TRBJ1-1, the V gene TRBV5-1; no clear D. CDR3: CASSLDSTEAFF. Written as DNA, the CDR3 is TGCGCCAGCAGCTTGGACAGCACTGAAGCTTTCTTT.